Below are 5 T cell receptor beta chains sequenced from a single sample in a study of blood T cell repertoires in COVID-19. Repertoires were generated with immunoSEQ multiplex PCR, while TCRdb's copy carries only in-frame clones and drops some. The repertoire has around 60,000 clones, 80% to 90% of them found once; the top ten carry roughly 5.6%. The source material was peripheral blood. The origin of the receptors is a woman aged 55-69 years with acute or convalescent COVID-19.

DNA of the CDR3: TGTGCCAGCAGTTCTAAAACAGGCAATCAGCCCCAGCATTTT. It specifies CASSSKTGNQPQHF. V and J are TRBV27 and TRBJ1-5, with D unresolved. Germline V gene sequence: CDR1 MNHEY, CDR2 SMNVEV (reference sequence). The length of the CDR3 is 14 residues. Deletions cut 4 bases from V and 2 bases from J, with 9 bases between.

V and J are TRBV7-9 and TRBJ2-1; 11 nucleotides match TRBD2. The CDR3 runs to 19 residues. J gave up 0 bases and V 1 base, and 8 bases lay outside the gene matches. The germline V gene encodes CDR1 SEHNR and CDR2 FQNEAQ (reference sequence). The CDR3 sequence is CASSLESSGGPRSYNEQFF. CDR3 in DNA: TGTGCCAGCAGCTTAGAATCTAGCGGGGGGCCCCGCTCCTACAATGAGCAGTTCTTC.

This chain connects TRBV9 to TRBJ1-3, with D perhaps matching TRBD1 (6 bases). Germline lookup yields CDR1 SGDLS and CDR2 YYNGEE. V was shortened by 0 bases and J by 7 bases, with 14 bases between the two germline ends. The CDR3 is 15 residues long. CDR3 DNA sequence: TGTGCCAGCAGCGTAGCGACAGGCGTTGGGAACACCATATATTTT. This encodes CASSVATGVGNTIYF.

J is TRBJ2-1 and V is TRBV7-9, with 13 bases matching TRBD2. The CDR3 contains 17 residues. The ends lost 5 bases at V and 4 bases at J; junction bases unmatched: 8. From germline, CDR1 is SEHNR and CDR2 FQNEAQ (reference sequence). CDR3 nucleotide sequence: TGTGCCAGCAGCACCTTCCGACTAGCGGGGGGATACAATGAGCAGTTCTTC. Translation: CASSTFRLAGGYNEQFF.

The chain joins TRBV19 to TRBJ1-5; 8 nucleotides align to TRBD1. Germline-derived CDR1 and CDR2 are LNHDA and SQIVND (reference sequence). CDR3 length: 14 residues. Losses at the gene ends were 7 bases for V and 1 base for J; bases not matched to a gene: 3. CDR3 residues: CASTRQGSNQPQHF. Here the CDR3 DNA reads TGTGCCAGTACGAGACAGGGGAGCAATCAGCCCCAGCATTTT.